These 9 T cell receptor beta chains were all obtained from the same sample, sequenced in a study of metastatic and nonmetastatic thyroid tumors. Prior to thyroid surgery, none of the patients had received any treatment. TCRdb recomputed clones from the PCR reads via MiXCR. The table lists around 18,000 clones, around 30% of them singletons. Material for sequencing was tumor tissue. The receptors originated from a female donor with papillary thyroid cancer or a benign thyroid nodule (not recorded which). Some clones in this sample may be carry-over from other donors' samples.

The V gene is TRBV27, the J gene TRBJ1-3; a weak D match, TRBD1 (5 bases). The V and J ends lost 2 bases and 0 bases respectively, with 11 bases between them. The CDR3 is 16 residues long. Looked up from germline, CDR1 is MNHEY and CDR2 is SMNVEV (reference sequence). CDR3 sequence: CASSLAGDFSGNTIYF. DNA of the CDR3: TGTGCCAGCAGTTTAGCGGGGGACTTCTCTGGAAACACCATATATTTT.

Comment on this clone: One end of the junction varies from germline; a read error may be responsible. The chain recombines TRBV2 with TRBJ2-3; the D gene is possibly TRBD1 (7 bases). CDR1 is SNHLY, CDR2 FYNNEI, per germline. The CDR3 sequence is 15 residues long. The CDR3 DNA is TGTGCCAGCAGTGAAAAACGGGGCGGGACAGATACGCAGTGTTTT. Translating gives CASSEKRGGTDTQCF.

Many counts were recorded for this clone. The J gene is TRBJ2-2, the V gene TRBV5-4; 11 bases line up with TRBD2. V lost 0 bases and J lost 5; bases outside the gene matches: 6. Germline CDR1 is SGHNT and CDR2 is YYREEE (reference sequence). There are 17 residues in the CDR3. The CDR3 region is CASSLGSGRAGTGELFF. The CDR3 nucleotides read TGTGCCAGCAGCTTGGGTAGCGGGAGGGCCGGAACCGGGGAGCTGTTTTTT.

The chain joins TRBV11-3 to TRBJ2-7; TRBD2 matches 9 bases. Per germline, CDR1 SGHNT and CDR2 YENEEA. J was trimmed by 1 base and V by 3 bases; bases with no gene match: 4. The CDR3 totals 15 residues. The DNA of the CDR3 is TGTGCCAGCAGCTTTAAAACTAGCGGGTCCTACGAGCAGTACTTC. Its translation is CASSFKTSGSYEQYF.

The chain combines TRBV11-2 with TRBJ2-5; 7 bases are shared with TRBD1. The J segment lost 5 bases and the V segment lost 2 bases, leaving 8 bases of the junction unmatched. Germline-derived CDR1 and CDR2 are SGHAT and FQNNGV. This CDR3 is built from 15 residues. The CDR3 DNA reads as TGTGCCAGCAGCTTAACCTCGCGACAGGGTGAGACCCAGTACTTC. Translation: CASSLTSRQGETQYF.

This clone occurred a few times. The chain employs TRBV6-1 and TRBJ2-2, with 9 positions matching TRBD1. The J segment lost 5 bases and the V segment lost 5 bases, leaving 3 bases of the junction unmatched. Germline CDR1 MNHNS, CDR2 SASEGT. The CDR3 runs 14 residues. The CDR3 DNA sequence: TGTGCCAGCAGTCGGACAGGGGAAACCGGGGAGCTGTTTTTT. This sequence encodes CASSRTGETGELFF.

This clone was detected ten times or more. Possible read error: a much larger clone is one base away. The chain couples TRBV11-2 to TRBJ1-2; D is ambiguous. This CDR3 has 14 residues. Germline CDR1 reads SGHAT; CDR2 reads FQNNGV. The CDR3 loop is CAGSYNTLGRGYTF. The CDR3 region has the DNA TGTGCCGGCAGCTATAACACCCTCGGACGCGGCTACACCTTC.

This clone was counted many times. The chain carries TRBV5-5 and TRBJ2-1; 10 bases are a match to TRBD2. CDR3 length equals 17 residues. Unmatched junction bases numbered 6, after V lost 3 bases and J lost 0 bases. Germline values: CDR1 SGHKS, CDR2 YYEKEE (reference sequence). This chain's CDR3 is CASSWGLATSSYNEQFF. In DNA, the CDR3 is TGTGCCAGCAGCTGGGGACTAGCGACTAGCTCCTACAATGAGCAGTTCTTC.

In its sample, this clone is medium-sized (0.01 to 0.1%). This CDR3 reads CASSYPLGTAGTDTQYF. CDR3 nucleotides: TGTGCCAGCAGTTACCCACTCGGGACAGCAGGCACAGATACGCAGTATTTT. The gene calls are TRBV6-2 or TRBV6-3 and TRBJ2-3; TRBD1 matches at 7 bases. The CDR3 is 17 amino acids. Germline V gene sequence: CDR1 MNHEY, CDR2 SVGEGT. With 2 bases clipped from V and 1 base from J, the junction kept 9 bases outside the gene matches.